The clone carrying this T cell receptor beta chain showed up many times. What it binds is unknown. Template switching added a universal primer site, and cDNA bore unique molecular identifiers. TCRdb reprocessed the 5' RACE reads via MiXCR and lists one record per CDR3 protein. Of 250,000 to 300,000 distinct CDR3 sequences in the sample, roughly 9.7% were seen once. This record belongs to a study of identical twins. Study-wide results and limits: Low generation probability was overrepresented in out-of-frame alpha sequences shared by twins. Surplus twin overlap in beta out-of-frame sequences was less pronounced.

The CDR3 sequence is 15 residues long. Per the germline V gene, CDR1 is ENHRY and CDR2 is SYGVKD. Trimming pared 2 bases from V and 3 bases from J, leaving 10 bases between. This same sample was also taken into another study, of yellow fever vaccine responses in identical twins. As that study records: Twins' vaccine T cell response reportedly gave the appearance of partial convergence and partial personalization.

This sequence was found in a woman aged 18-29 years in good health. The chain uses TRBV10-3 and TRBJ2-2, with D perhaps matching TRBD1 (8 bases). Sample: CD8+ T cells sorted from blood. CDR3 sequence reads: CAISETGGDTGELFF. The CDR3 DNA reads TGTGCCATCAGTGAGACAGGGGGGGACACCGGGGAGCTGTTTTTT.